Listed below are T cell receptor beta chains from one sample, sequenced in a study of blood T cells in healthy people across ages. TCRdb processed the 5' RACE reads anew with MiXCR; each CDR3 protein has one entry. The sample includes 700,000 to 850,000 distinct CDR3 sequences, around 36% of them seen just once. Sample: blood. The receptors come from a man between 18 and 35 years old in good health. Both conserved end residues are part of each CDR3. The D gene is left open where the match is weak. Not all rows give a size; the values are once, few, many and, for expanded clones, a class.

D,size,J,V,CDR3,DNA
.,.,TRBJ2-3,TRBV11-3,CASSLGKDGSTDTQYF,TGTGCCAGCAGCTTGGGAAAGGACGGTAGCACAGATACGCAGTATTTT
.,.,TRBJ1-1,TRBV9,CASSKRWATEAFF,TGTGCCAGCAGCAAGCGGTGGGCCACTGAAGCTTTCTTT
TRBD2,.,TRBJ2-1,TRBV15,CATSRDQASGHEQFF,TGTGCCACCAGCAGAGATCAGGCTAGCGGCCATGAGCAGTTCTTC
.,many,TRBJ2-1,TRBV27,CASSYGPSYNEQFF,TGTGCCAGCAGTTATGGACCGTCCTACAATGAGCAGTTCTTC
.,many,TRBJ2-1,TRBV20-1,CSAPPHLSRANEQFF,TGCAGTGCTCCTCCCCACCTATCAAGGGCCAATGAGCAGTTCTTC
.,few,TRBJ2-5,TRBV12-3/TRBV12-4,CASSPGELARETQYF,TGTGCCAGCAGTCCGGGGGAGTTAGCCCGGGAGACCCAGTACTTC
TRBD1,few,TRBJ1-3,TRBV12-3/TRBV12-4,CASSAGTGRILSGNTIYF,TGTGCCAGCAGCGCCGGGACAGGACGCATCCTCTCTGGAAACACCATATATTTT
.,few,TRBJ1-1,TRBV6-6,CASSDDGEAFF,TGTGCCAGCAGCGACGACGGTGAAGCTTTCTTT
.,few,TRBJ2-2,TRBV4-1,CASSQVGAGELFF,TGCGCCAGCAGCCAAGTTGGGGCCGGGGAGCTGTTTTTT
.,.,TRBJ1-2,TRBV7-2,CASSSSTSYGYTF,TGTGCCAGCAGCTCCTCAACATCCTATGGCTACACCTTC
.,.,TRBJ2-7,TRBV5-5,CASSPDRSTYEQYF,TGTGCCAGCAGCCCAGACAGGTCCACCTACGAGCAGTACTTC
.,few,TRBJ2-7,TRBV21-1,CASTLGQGDEQYF,TGTGCCAGCACCCTAGGACAGGGGGACGAGCAGTACTTC
.,.,TRBJ2-1,TRBV6-1,CASSEETGYSTNEQFF,TGTGCCAGCAGTGAAGAAACAGGGTACTCAACCAATGAGCAGTTCTTC
TRBD1,.,TRBJ1-2,TRBV12-3/TRBV12-4,CASSPGTGYGGYTF,TGTGCCAGCAGTCCTGGGACAGGCTACGGTGGCTACACCTTC
TRBD1,few,TRBJ1-5,TRBV27,CASSPGQGTSNQPQHF,TGTGCCAGCAGCCCCGGACAGGGAACTTCAAATCAGCCCCAGCATTTT
.,few,TRBJ2-4,TRBV12-3/TRBV12-4,CASSPGHPSGAKNIQYF,TGTGCCAGCAGTCCCGGCCACCCCAGCGGGGCCAAAAACATTCAGTACTTC
.,many,TRBJ1-2,TRBV27,CASSLRASRDGYTF,TGTGCCAGCAGTTTAAGGGCCAGTCGTGACGGCTACACCTTC
TRBD1,.,TRBJ1-6,TRBV12-3/TRBV12-4,CASSSDGQGWLNSPLHF,TGTGCCAGCAGTTCCGACGGACAGGGGTGGTTGAATTCACCCCTCCACTTT
.,.,TRBJ1-1,TRBV27,CASSLSMGGATEAFF,TGTGCCAGCAGTTTATCGATGGGGGGAGCCACTGAAGCTTTCTTT
TRBD1,many,TRBJ2-7,TRBV20-1,CSARDGTGGYEQYF,TGCAGTGCCCGAGACGGGACAGGGGGATACGAGCAGTACTTC
.,.,TRBJ1-1,TRBV9,CASSASGGPTEAFF,TGTGCCAGCAGCGCCTCCGGGGGGCCCACTGAAGCTTTCTTT
TRBD1,many,TRBJ2-7,TRBV5-1,CASSQATGQGGYEQYF,TGCGCCAGCAGCCAAGCAACGGGACAGGGTGGTTACGAGCAGTACTTC
.,many,TRBJ2-7,TRBV3-1,CASTPQAWSDEQYF,TGTGCCAGCACCCCACAGGCCTGGTCAGACGAGCAGTACTTC
TRBD1,once,TRBJ1-5,TRBV20-1,CSAPGGTGGNQPQHF,TGCAGTGCGCCCGGCGGGACAGGGGGCAATCAGCCCCAGCATTTT
TRBD2,few,TRBJ2-1,TRBV14,CASSQVPGGNNEQFF,TGTGCCAGCAGCCAAGTTCCGGGGGGAAATAATGAGCAGTTCTTC
.,.,TRBJ2-3,TRBV20-1,CSATGVGSTDTQYF,TGCAGTGCCACGGGGGTGGGAAGCACAGATACGCAGTATTTT
TRBD1,few,TRBJ1-2,TRBV7-8,CASSPETGFQYGYTF,TGTGCCAGCAGCCCCGAGACAGGGTTCCAGTATGGCTACACCTTC
TRBD1,.,TRBJ2-2,TRBV7-2,CASSLGGQGNTGELFF,TGTGCCAGCAGCTTAGGGGGACAGGGTAACACCGGGGAGCTGTTTTTT
TRBD2,.,TRBJ2-3,TRBV18,CASSPLQRGSTDTRYF,TGTGCCAGCTCACCCCTCCAGCGGGGGAGCACAGATACGCGGTATTTT
.,.,TRBJ1-5,TRBV27,CASSPKGRGINQPQHF,TGTGCCAGCAGCCCGAAAGGGCGGGGGATTAATCAGCCCCAGCATTTT
TRBD1,few,TRBJ2-5,TRBV7-8,CASSSDRVLRNEQYF,TGTGCCAGCAGCTCGGACAGGGTACTGCGGAATGAGCAGTACTTC
TRBD1,many,TRBJ1-2,TRBV25-1,CASYGVTRDRYNYGYTF,TGTGCCAGCTATGGAGTGACCCGGGACAGATATAACTATGGCTACACCTTC
.,few,TRBJ2-7,TRBV2,CASSGSKWSSYEQYF,TGTGCCAGCAGTGGCTCTAAGTGGTCTTCCTACGAGCAGTACTTC
.,few,TRBJ2-3,TRBV10-3,CAIKSLYPGTDTQYF,TGTGCCATCAAAAGCCTCTATCCCGGGACAGATACGCAGTATTTT
TRBD1,.,TRBJ2-3,TRBV10-3,CAISEGTGIDTDTQYF,TGTGCCATCAGTGAGGGGACAGGGATCGACACAGATACGCAGTATTTT
.,.,TRBJ1-5,TRBV12-3/TRBV12-4,CASSLRGGASNQPQHF,TGTGCCAGCAGCCTGCGGGGGGGGGCTAGCAATCAGCCCCAGCATTTT
TRBD2,.,TRBJ2-1,TRBV5-1,CASSPRTSGPNEQFF,TGCGCCAGCAGCCCCCGGACTAGCGGGCCCAATGAGCAGTTCTTC
TRBD2,few,TRBJ2-1,TRBV4-2,CASSPHPGLAGNEQFF,TGTGCCAGCAGCCCACACCCGGGACTAGCGGGGAATGAGCAGTTCTTC
TRBD1,.,TRBJ2-7,TRBV11-2,CASRSPGQATYEQYF,TGTGCCAGCAGGTCTCCGGGACAGGCAACCTACGAGCAGTACTTC